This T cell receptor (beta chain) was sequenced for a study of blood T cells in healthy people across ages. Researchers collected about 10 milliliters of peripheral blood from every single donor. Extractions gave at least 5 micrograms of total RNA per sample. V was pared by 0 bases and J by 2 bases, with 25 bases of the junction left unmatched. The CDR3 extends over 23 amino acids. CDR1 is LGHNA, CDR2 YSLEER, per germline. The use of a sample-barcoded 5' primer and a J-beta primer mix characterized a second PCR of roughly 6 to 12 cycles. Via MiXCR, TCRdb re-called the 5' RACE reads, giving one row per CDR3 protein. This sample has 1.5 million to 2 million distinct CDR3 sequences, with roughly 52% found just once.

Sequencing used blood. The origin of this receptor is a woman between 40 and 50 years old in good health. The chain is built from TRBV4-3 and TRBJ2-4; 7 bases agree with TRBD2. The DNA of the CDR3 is TGCGCCAGCAGCCAAGAGGGCGGGGGATCGGGAGTCTGGAAGACTGAGTCCAAAAACATTCAGTACTTC. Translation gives CASSQEGGGSGVWKTESKNIQYF.